The rows below give T cell receptor beta chains drawn from one sample of a study of fetal regulatory T cell absence and autoimmunity. Generated by immunoSEQ multiplex PCR, the TCRdb table keeps only in-frame clones and is missing some. The data show about 46,000 clones, about four fifths seen once. The source material was cord blood. These receptors all stem from a newborn boy with IPEX syndrome. Both conserved end residues are part of each CDR3. A D gene is named only where the DNA matches it firmly. Only part of the rows carry a size: once, few, many, or a class if the clone is expanded.

V: TRBV6-5
size: NA
J: TRBJ2-2
D: NA
DNA: TGTGCCAGCAGTTACTTTCAGAACACCGGGGAGCTGTTTTTT
CDR3: CASSYFQNTGELFF

V: TRBV7-9
size: NA
J: TRBJ1-2
D: TRBD1
DNA: TGTGCCAGCAGCGGGACAGGGGCGGACTATGGCTACACCTTC
CDR3: CASSGTGADYGYTF

V: TRBV7-9
size: NA
J: TRBJ2-1
D: NA
DNA: TGTGCCAGCAGCTCCTGGCCTTCCAATGAGCAGTTCTTC
CDR3: CASSSWPSNEQFF

V: TRBV6-6
size: NA
J: TRBJ2-7
D: TRBD1
DNA: TGTGCCAGCAGCTGGACAGGGGAGACCTACGAGCAGTACTTC
CDR3: CASSWTGETYEQYF

V: TRBV6-5
size: NA
J: TRBJ1-1
D: NA
DNA: TGTGCCAGCAGTCCAGGGTTTAACACTGAAGCTTTCTTT
CDR3: CASSPGFNTEAFF

V: TRBV19
size: few
J: TRBJ1-2
D: NA
DNA: TGTGCCAGTAAGCACACTAACTATGGCTACACCTTC
CDR3: CASKHTNYGYTF

V: TRBV6-6
size: NA
J: TRBJ2-3
D: NA
DNA: TGTGCCAGCAGTTACTCGGCACTAGTAAGGGATACGCAGTATTTT
CDR3: CASSYSALVRDTQYF

V: TRBV18
size: NA
J: TRBJ1-3
D: TRBD1
DNA: TGTGCCAGCTCACCGGACAGGGAAAACACCATATATTTT
CDR3: CASSPDRENTIYF

V: TRBV5-1
size: NA
J: TRBJ2-5
D: TRBD2
DNA: TGCGCCAGCAGCTTGGATCCTAGCGGGGCCTGGGAGACCCAGTACTTC
CDR3: CASSLDPSGAWETQYF

V: TRBV7-2
size: NA
J: TRBJ1-2
D: NA
DNA: TGTGCCAGCAGCTTACCCAACAGGGTGATGGGCTACACCTTC
CDR3: CASSLPNRVMGYTF

V: TRBV5-5
size: few
J: TRBJ1-2
D: NA
DNA: TGTGCCAGCAGCGGATACATACAAGCTAACTATGGCTACACCTTC
CDR3: CASSGYIQANYGYTF

V: TRBV27
size: NA
J: TRBJ2-7
D: NA
DNA: TGTGCCAGCAGTCTTTTGGCCAGCTCCTACGAGCAGTACTTC
CDR3: CASSLLASSYEQYF

V: TRBV7-2
size: NA
J: TRBJ2-5
D: TRBD2
DNA: TGTGCCAGCAGACTAGCGGGGGAGACCCAGTACTTC
CDR3: CASRLAGETQYF

V: TRBV7-2
size: NA
J: TRBJ2-5
D: NA
DNA: TGTGCCAGCAGCTCCTCCCAGACTAGTTGGGAGACCCAGTACTTC
CDR3: CASSSSQTSWETQYF

V: TRBV19
size: NA
J: TRBJ2-7
D: NA
DNA: TGTGCCAGTAGTATCCACTTGGGGCAGGGCCCCTACGAGCAGTACTTC
CDR3: CASSIHLGQGPYEQYF

V: TRBV5-5
size: NA
J: TRBJ2-3
D: TRBD1
DNA: TGTGCCAGCAGTTGGGACAGGCGCACAGATACGCAGTATTTT
CDR3: CASSWDRRTDTQYF

V: TRBV27
size: NA
J: TRBJ2-5
D: NA
DNA: TGTGCCAGCAGTTTATGGTCCGGGGGATGGGAGACCCAGTACTTC
CDR3: CASSLWSGGWETQYF

V: TRBV12-2
size: NA
J: TRBJ2-7
D: NA
DNA: TGTGCAAGTCGCTTCGGACTAGCGGGAGGGCCCTGGGTGTACGAGCAGTACTTC
CDR3: CASRFGLAGGPWVYEQYF

V: TRBV4-1
size: NA
J: TRBJ2-4
D: NA
DNA: TGCGCCAGCAGCCAAGTACTAGCCAAAAACATTCAGTACTTC
CDR3: CASSQVLAKNIQYF

V: TRBV5-6
size: NA
J: TRBJ2-7
D: NA
DNA: TGTGCCAGCAGCTTGTGGGGTGCGTACGAGCAGTACTTC
CDR3: CASSLWGAYEQYF

V: TRBV7-9
size: NA
J: TRBJ1-1
D: NA
DNA: TGTGCCAGCAGCTTAGAGGGATTGGGAGGGGACACTGAAGCTTTCTTT
CDR3: CASSLEGLGGDTEAFF

V: TRBV5-4
size: NA
J: TRBJ2-7
D: NA
DNA: TGTGCCAGCAGCTTTGAAGCGGACACCTACGAGCAGTACTTC
CDR3: CASSFEADTYEQYF

V: TRBV4-2
size: once
J: TRBJ2-7
D: NA
DNA: TGTGCCAGCAGCCAAGGCGGACAGAGGTACGAGCAGTACTTC
CDR3: CASSQGGQRYEQYF

V: TRBV27
size: NA
J: TRBJ1-2
D: NA
DNA: TGTGCCAGCAGTTTGAGGGGGGGCCTTAACTATGGCTACACCTTC
CDR3: CASSLRGGLNYGYTF

V: TRBV27
size: once
J: TRBJ2-3
D: NA
DNA: TGTGCCAGCAGTTTATTTAGCCTGGAGACAGATACGCAGTATTTT
CDR3: CASSLFSLETDTQYF

V: TRBV5-6
size: NA
J: TRBJ2-7
D: NA
DNA: TGTGCCAGCAGCTTGGTAAGAGGGTTGGACTCCTACGAGCAGTACTTC
CDR3: CASSLVRGLDSYEQYF

V: TRBV11-3
size: NA
J: TRBJ2-6
D: NA
DNA: TGTGCCAGCAGCTTGACTTCCTCTGGGGCCAACGTCCTGACTTTC
CDR3: CASSLTSSGANVLTF

V: TRBV6-6
size: NA
J: TRBJ2-6
D: NA
DNA: TGTGCCAGCAGTTACGCTGGGGCCAACGTCCTGACTTTC
CDR3: CASSYAGANVLTF

V: TRBV5-1
size: NA
J: TRBJ2-5
D: NA
DNA: TGCGCCAGCAGCTTGGCCGGAGAGACCCAGTACTTC
CDR3: CASSLAGETQYF

V: TRBV7-9
size: NA
J: TRBJ2-3
D: NA
DNA: TGTGCCAGCAGCCCTCCCCGAACTAGCACAGATACGCAGTATTTT
CDR3: CASSPPRTSTDTQYF

V: TRBV21-1
size: NA
J: TRBJ1-1
D: NA
DNA: TGTGCCAGCGAGTTTGGGGGAACTGAAGCTTTCTTT
CDR3: CASEFGGTEAFF

V: TRBV5-6
size: NA
J: TRBJ1-6
D: NA
DNA: TGTGCCAGCAGCTTGTCAGGGTACTATAATTCACCCCTCCACTTT
CDR3: CASSLSGYYNSPLHF

V: TRBV27
size: NA
J: TRBJ2-3
D: TRBD1
DNA: TGTGCCAGCAGTTTAGACAGGGGCACAGATACGCAGTATTTT
CDR3: CASSLDRGTDTQYF

V: TRBV19
size: NA
J: TRBJ2-3
D: NA
DNA: TGTGCCAGTAGTATCGATAGACGCACAGATACGCAGTATTTT
CDR3: CASSIDRRTDTQYF

V: TRBV16
size: NA
J: TRBJ1-5
D: NA
DNA: TGTGCCAGCAGCCAATCATCGGGCAATCAGCCCCAGCATTTT
CDR3: CASSQSSGNQPQHF

V: TRBV30
size: NA
J: TRBJ1-2
D: NA
DNA: TGTGCCTGGGGATTCTATGGCTACACCTTC
CDR3: CAWGFYGYTF

V: TRBV6-5
size: NA
J: TRBJ2-2
D: NA
DNA: TGTGCCAGCAAGGGGATAAGAACCGGGGAGCTGTTTTTT
CDR3: CASKGIRTGELFF

V: TRBV7-6
size: NA
J: TRBJ2-7
D: NA
DNA: TGTGCCAGCAGCTTGGGGGAGTCCTACGAGCAGTACTTC
CDR3: CASSLGESYEQYF

V: TRBV19
size: NA
J: TRBJ1-1
D: NA
DNA: TGTGCCAGTAGTATATCGGTCGGCGCTGAAGCTTTCTTT
CDR3: CASSISVGAEAFF

V: TRBV10-1
size: NA
J: TRBJ2-3
D: TRBD2
DNA: TGCGCCAGCGGAAATAGCGGGGGGCCTCGGGATACGCAGTATTTT
CDR3: CASGNSGGPRDTQYF

V: TRBV18
size: once
J: TRBJ2-7
D: TRBD2
DNA: TGTGCCAGCTCACCACCTAGCGGGAGGGCCTACGAGCAGTACTTC
CDR3: CASSPPSGRAYEQYF

V: TRBV30
size: NA
J: TRBJ1-2
D: NA
DNA: TGTGCCTGGAGTGAACTTAACGCTGGCTACACCTTC
CDR3: CAWSELNAGYTF

V: TRBV23-1
size: NA
J: TRBJ2-1
D: TRBD1
DNA: TGCGCCAGCAGTCATCGGGGACAGGGGGGCAATGAGCAGTTCTTC
CDR3: CASSHRGQGGNEQFF

V: TRBV7-9
size: once
J: TRBJ2-2
D: TRBD2
DNA: TGTGCCAGCAGCTTATCGAGACTAGCGACCACCGGGGAGCTGTTTTTT
CDR3: CASSLSRLATTGELFF

V: TRBV6-1
size: few
J: TRBJ2-7
D: NA
DNA: TGTGCCAGCAAAGCCGGTCCAGAAGCCTTCTACGAGCAGTACTTC
CDR3: CASKAGPEAFYEQYF